This TCR beta chain was identified during a study of beta chain features in type 1 diabetes. Every bit of the isolated RNA underwent reverse transcription, so sequencing read expressed TCRB transcripts. About 3.57 million reads were obtained on average from naive, central memory and regulatory T cell samples. TCRdb keeps only in-frame clones here, not all; method: immunoSEQ multiplex PCR. The table records approximately 160,000 clones, 9% to 10% of them present only once. This clone appeared a few times. CDR1 is MGHDK and CDR2 is SYGVNS in the germline V gene. With 2 bases removed from V and 2 bases from J, the gap between germline ends came to 9 bases. CDR3 length: 14 residues.

This receptor was taken from a woman aged 18-35 years in good health. The chain joins TRBV25-1 to TRBJ2-5, with a tentative D call TRBD2 (6 bases). Material for sequencing was central memory CD4+ T cells from blood. The CDR3 spells CASSETTRQETQYF. CDR3 sequence (DNA): TGTGCCAGCAGTGAAACGACTAGACAAGAGACCCAGTACTTC.